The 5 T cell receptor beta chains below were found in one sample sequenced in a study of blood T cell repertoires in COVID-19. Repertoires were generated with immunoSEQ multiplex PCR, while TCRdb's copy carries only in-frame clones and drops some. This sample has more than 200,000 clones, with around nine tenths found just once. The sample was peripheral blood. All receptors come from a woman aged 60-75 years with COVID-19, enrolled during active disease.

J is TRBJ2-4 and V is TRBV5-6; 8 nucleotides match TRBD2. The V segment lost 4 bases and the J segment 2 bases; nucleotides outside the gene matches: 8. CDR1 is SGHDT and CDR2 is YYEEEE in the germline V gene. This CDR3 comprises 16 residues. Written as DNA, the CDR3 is TGTGCCAGCAGCCCGGGACTAGGGAGTCCCAAAAACATTCAGTACTTC. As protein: CASSPGLGSPKNIQYF.

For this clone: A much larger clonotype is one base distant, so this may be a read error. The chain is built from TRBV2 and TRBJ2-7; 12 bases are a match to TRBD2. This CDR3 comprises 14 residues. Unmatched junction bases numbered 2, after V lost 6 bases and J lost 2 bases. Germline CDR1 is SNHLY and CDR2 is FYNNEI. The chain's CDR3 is CASRRLAGAYEQYF. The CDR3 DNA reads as TGTGCCAGCAGACGACTAGCGGGGGCCTACGAGCAGTACTTC.

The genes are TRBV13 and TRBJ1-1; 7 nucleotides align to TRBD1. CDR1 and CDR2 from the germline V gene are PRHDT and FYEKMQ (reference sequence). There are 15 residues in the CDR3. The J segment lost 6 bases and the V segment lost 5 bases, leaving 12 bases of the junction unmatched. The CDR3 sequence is CASSRDDRQGAEAFF. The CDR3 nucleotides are TGTGCCAGCAGCCGTGATGACAGGCAGGGGGCTGAAGCTTTCTTT.

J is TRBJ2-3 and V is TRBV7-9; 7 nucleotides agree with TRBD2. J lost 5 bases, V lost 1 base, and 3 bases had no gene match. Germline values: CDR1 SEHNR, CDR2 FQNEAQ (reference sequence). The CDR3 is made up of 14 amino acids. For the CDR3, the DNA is TGTGCCAGCAGCTTAGGGGGGAGGGGAGATACGCAGTATTTT. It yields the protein CASSLGGRGDTQYF.

CDR3 nucleotides: TGTGCCAGCAGTTATCCGGAAGACATGAACACTGAAGCTTTCTTT. It specifies CASSYPEDMNTEAFF. V gene TRBV6-2 or TRBV6-3 combines with J gene TRBJ1-1; no definite D call. The CDR3 has 15 residues. Germline loops: CDR1 MNHEY, CDR2 SVGEGT. V was pared by 3 bases and J by 0 bases, with 11 bases between.